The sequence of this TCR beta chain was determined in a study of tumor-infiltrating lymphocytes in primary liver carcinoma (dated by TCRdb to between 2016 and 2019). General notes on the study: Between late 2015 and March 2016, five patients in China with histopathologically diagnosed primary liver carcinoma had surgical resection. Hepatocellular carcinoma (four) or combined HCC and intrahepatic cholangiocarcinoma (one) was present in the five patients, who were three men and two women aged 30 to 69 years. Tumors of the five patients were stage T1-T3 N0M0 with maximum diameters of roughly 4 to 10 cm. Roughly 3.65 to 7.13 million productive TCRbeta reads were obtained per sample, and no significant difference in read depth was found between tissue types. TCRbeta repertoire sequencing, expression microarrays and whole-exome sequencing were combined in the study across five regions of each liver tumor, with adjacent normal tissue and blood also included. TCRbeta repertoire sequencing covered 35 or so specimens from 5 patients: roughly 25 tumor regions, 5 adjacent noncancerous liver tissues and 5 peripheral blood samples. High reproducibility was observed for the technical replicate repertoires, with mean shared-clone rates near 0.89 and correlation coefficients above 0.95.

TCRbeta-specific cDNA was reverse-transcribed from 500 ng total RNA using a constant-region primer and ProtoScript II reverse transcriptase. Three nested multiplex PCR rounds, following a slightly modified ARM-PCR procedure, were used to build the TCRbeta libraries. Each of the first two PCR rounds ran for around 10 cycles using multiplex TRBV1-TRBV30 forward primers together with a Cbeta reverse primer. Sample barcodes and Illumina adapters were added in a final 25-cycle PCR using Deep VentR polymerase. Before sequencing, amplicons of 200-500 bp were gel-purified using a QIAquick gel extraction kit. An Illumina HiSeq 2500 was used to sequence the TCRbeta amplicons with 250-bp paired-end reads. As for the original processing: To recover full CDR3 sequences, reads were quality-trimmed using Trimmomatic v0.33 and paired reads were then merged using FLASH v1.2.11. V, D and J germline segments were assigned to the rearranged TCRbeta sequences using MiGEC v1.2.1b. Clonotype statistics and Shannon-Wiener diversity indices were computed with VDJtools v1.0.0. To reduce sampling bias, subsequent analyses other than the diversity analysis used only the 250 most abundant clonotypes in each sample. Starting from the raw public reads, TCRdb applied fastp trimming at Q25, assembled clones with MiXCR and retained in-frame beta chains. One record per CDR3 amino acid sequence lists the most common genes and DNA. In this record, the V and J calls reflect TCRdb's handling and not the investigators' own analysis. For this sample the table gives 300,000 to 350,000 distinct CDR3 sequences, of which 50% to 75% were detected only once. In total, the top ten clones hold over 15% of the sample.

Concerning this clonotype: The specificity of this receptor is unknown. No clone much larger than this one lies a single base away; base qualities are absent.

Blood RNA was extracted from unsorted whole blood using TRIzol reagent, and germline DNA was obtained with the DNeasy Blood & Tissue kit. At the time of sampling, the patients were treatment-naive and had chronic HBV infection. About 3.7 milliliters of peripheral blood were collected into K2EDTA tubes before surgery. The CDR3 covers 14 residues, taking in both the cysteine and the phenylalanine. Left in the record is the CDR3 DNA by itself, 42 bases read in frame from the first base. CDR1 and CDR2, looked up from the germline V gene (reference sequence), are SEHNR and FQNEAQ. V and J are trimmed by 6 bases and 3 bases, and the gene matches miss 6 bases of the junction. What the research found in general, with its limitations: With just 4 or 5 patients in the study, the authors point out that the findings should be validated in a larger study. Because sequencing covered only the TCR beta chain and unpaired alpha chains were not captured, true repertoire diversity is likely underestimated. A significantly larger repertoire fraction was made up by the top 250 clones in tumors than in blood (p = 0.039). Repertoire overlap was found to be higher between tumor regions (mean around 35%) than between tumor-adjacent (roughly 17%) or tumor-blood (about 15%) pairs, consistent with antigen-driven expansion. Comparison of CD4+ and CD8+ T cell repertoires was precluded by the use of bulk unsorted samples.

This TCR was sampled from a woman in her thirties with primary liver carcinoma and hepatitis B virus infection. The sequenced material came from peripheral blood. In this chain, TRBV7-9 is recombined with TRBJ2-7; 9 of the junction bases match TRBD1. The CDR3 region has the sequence CASSTGTGIYEQYF. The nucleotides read TGTGCCAGCAGTACCGGGACAGGGATCTACGAGCAGTACTTC.